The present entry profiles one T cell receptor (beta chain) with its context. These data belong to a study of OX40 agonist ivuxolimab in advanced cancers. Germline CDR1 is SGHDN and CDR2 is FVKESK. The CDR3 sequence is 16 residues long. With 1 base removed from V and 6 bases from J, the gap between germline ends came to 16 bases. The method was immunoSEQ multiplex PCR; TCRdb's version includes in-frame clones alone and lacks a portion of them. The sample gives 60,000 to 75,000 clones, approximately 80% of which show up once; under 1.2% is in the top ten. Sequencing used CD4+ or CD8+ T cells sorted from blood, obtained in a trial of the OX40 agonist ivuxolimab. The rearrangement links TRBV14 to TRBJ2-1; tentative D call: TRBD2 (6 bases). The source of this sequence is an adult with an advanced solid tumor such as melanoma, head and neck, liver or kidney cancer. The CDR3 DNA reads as TGTGCCAGCAGCCAAGCAAGCCCTGCGGGGATCAATGAGCAGTTCTTC. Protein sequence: CASSQASPAGINEQFF.